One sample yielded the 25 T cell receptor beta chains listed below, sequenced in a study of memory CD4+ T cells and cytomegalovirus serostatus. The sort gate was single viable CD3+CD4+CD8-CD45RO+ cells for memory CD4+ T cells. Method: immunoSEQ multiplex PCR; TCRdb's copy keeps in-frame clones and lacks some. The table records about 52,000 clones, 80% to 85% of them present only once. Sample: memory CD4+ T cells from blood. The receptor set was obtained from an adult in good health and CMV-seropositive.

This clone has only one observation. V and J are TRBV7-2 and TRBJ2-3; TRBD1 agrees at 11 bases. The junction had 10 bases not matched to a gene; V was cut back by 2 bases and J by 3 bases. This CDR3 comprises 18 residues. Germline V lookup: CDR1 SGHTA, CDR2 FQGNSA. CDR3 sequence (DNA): TGTGCCAGCAGCTTAAGGGGACAGGGGGTGATTAGGACAGATACGCAGTATTTT. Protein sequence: CASSLRGQGVIRTDTQYF.

The CDR3: CASSPGQVISGANVLTF. CDR3 DNA sequence: TGCGCCAGCAGCCCGGGACAGGTTATCTCTGGGGCCAACGTCCTGACTTTC. V usage is TRBV5-1 and J usage is TRBJ2-6, with 8 bases identical to TRBD1. This CDR3 comprises 17 residues. CDR1 and CDR2 (germline): SGHRS, YFSETQ. J was trimmed by 0 bases and V by 4 bases; bases with no gene match: 6.

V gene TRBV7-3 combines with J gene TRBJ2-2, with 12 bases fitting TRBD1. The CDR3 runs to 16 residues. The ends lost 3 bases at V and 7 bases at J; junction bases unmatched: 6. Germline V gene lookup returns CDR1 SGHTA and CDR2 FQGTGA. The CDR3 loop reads CASSFGGQGAVGELFF. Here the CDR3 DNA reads TGTGCCAGCAGCTTCGGGGGACAGGGGGCGGTCGGGGAGCTGTTTTTT.

CDR3 DNA: TGCGCCAGCAGCTATACTAGCGGGACCGGGGAGCTGTTTTTT. It translates to CASSYTSGTGELFF. The chain is built from TRBV5-1 and TRBJ2-2, with 9 bases lining up with TRBD2. The CDR3 is 14 residues long. CDR1 and CDR2 from the germline V gene are SGHRS and YFSETQ. V was pared by 3 bases and J by 5 bases, with 2 bases of the junction left unmatched.

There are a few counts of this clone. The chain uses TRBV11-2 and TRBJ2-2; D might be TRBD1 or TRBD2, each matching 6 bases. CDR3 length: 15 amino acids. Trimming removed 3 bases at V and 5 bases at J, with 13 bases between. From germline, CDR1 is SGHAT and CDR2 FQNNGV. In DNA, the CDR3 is TGTGCCAGCAGCTTCCTAGGGGGACTTACCGGGGAGCTGTTTTTT. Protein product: CASSFLGGLTGELFF.

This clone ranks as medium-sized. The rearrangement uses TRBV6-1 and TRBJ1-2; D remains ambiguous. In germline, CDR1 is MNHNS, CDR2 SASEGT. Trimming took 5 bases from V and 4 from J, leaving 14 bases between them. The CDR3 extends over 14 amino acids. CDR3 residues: CASSPEAEFYGYTF. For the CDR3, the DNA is TGTGCCAGCAGTCCGGAGGCAGAATTCTATGGCTACACCTTC.

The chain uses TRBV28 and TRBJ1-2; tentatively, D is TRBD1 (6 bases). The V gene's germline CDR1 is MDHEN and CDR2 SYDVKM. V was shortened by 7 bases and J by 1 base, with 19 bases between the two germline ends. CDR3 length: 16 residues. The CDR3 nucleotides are TGTGCCAGCAACGATAACGGGACACCCGGTAACTATGGCTACACCTTC. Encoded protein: CASNDNGTPGNYGYTF.

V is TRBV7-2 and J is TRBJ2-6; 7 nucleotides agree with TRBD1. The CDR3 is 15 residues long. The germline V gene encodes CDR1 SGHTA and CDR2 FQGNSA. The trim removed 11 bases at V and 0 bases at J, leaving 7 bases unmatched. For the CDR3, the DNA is TGTGCCCAGGGGACAGCCAACTCTGGGGCCAACGTCCTGACTTTC. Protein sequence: CAQGTANSGANVLTF.

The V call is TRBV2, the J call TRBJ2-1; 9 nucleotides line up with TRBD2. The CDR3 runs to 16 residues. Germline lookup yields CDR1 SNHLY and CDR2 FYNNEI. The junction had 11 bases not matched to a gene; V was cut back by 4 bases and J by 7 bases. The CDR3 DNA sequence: TGTGCCAGCAGTGCCGCGACTGGCGGGGGGGTTAATGAGCAGTTCTTC. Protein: CASSAATGGGVNEQFF.

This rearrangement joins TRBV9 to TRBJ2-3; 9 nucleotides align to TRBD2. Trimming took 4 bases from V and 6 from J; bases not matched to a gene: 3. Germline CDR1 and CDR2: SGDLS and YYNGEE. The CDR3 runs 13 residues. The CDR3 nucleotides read TGTGCCAGCAGCCTAGGACTAGCGGATACGCAGTATTTT. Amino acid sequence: CASSLGLADTQYF.

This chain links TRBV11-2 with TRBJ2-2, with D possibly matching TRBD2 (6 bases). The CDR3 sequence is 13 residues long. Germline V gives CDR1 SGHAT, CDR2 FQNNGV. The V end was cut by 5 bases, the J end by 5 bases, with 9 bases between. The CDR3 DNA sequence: TGTGCCAGCAGCCCAGGGACTACCGGGGAGCTGTTTTTT. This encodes CASSPGTTGELFF. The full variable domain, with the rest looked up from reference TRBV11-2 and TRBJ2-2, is EAGVAQSPRYKIIEKRQSVAFWCNPISGHATLYWYQQILGQGPKLLIQFQNNGVVDDSQLPKDRFSAERLKGVDSTLKIQPAKLEDSAVYLCASSPGTTGELFFGEGSRLTVL.

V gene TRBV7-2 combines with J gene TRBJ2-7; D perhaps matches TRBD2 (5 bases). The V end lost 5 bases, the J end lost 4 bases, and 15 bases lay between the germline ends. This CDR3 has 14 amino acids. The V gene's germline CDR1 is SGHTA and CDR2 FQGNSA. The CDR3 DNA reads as TGTGCCAGCAGCCCTTACTACCGGGAATACGAGCAGTACTTC. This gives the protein CASSPYYREYEQYF. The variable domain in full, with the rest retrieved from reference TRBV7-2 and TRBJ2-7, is GAGVSQSPSNKVTEKGKDVELRCDPISGHTALYWYRQSLGQGLEFLIYFQGNSAPDKSGLPSDRFSAERTGGSVSTLTIQRTQQEDSAVYLCASSPYYREYEQYFGPGTRLTVT.

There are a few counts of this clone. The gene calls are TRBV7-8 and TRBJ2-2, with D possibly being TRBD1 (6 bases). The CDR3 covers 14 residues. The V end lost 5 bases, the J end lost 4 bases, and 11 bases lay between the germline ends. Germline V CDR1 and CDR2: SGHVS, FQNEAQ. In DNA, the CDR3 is TGTGCCAGCAGCGCCGGGACAACCACCGGGGAGCTGTTTTTT. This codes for CASSAGTTTGELFF.

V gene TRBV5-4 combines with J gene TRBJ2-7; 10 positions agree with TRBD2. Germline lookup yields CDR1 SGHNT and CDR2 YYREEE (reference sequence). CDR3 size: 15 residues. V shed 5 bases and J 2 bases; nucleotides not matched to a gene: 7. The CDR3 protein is CASSLGLAGAYEQYF. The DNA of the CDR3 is TGTGCCAGCAGTCTAGGGCTAGCGGGAGCCTACGAGCAGTACTTC.

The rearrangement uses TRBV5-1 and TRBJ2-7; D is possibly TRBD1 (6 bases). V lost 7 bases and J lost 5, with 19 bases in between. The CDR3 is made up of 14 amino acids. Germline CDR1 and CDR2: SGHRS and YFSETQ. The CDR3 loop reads CASQKQGVFDEQYF. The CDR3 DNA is TGCGCCAGCCAGAAACAGGGAGTGTTCGACGAGCAGTACTTC.

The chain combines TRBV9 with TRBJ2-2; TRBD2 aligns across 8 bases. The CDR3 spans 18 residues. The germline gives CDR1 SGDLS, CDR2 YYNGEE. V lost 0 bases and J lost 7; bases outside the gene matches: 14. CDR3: CASSVADQRGFLGGELFF. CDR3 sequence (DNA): TGTGCCAGCAGCGTAGCTGACCAGCGGGGGTTTTTAGGCGGGGAGCTGTTTTTT.

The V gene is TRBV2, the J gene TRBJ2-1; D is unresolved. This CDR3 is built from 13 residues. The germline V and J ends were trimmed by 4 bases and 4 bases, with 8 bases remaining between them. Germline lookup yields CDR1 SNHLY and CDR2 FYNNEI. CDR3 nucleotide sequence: TGTGCCAGCAGTGGACAACAATACAATGAGCAGTTCTTC. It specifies CASSGQQYNEQFF.

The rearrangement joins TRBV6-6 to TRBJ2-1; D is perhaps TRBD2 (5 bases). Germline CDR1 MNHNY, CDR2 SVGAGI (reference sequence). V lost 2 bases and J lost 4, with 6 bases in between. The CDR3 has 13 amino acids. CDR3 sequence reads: CASSYGGYNEQFF. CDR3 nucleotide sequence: TGTGCCAGCAGTTACGGAGGTTACAATGAGCAGTTCTTC.

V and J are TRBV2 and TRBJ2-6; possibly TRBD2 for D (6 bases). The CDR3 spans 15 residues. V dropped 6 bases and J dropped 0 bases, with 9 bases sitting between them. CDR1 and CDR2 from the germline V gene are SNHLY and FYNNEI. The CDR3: CASRPGGSGANVLTF. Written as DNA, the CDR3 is TGTGCCAGCAGGCCCGGGGGCTCTGGGGCCAACGTCCTGACTTTC.

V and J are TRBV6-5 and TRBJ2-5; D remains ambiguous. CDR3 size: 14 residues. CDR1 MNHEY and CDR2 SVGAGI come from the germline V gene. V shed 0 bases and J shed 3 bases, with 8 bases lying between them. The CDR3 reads CASSYSLGKETQYF. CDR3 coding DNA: TGTGCCAGCAGTTACTCACTGGGGAAAGAGACCCAGTACTTC.

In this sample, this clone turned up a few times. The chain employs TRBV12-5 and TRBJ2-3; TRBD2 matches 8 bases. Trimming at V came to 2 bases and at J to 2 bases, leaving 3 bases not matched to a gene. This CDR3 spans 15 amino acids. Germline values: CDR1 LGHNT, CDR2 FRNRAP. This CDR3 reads CASGLYGGATDTQYF. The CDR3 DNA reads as TGTGCTAGTGGTTTGTACGGGGGGGCCACAGATACGCAGTATTTT.

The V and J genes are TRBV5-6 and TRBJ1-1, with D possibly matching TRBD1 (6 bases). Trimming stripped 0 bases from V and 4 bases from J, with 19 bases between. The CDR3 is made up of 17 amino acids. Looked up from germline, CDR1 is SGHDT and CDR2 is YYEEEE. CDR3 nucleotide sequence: TGTGCCAGCAGCTTGGCGGGGGCCTTTTGGGGAGGCACTGAAGCTTTCTTT. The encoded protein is CASSLAGAFWGGTEAFF.

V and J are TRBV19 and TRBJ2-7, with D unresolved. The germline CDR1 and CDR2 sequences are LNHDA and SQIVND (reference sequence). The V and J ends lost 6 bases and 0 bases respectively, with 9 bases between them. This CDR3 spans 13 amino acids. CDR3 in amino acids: CASSHLSSYEQYF. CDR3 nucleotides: TGTGCCAGTAGCCATCTCAGCTCCTACGAGCAGTACTTC. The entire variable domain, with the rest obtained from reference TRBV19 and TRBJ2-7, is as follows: DGGITQSPKYLFRKEGQNVTLSCEQNLNHDAMYWYRQDPGQGLRLIYYSQIVNDFQKGDIAEGYSVSREKKESFPLTVTSAQKNPTAFYLCASSHLSSYEQYFGPGTRLTVT.

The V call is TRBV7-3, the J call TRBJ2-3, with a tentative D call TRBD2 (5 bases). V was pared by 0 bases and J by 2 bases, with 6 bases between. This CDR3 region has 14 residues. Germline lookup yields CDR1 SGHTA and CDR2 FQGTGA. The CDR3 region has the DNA TGTGCCAGCAGCTTAACAGCGGCCACAGATACGCAGTATTTT. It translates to CASSLTAATDTQYF.

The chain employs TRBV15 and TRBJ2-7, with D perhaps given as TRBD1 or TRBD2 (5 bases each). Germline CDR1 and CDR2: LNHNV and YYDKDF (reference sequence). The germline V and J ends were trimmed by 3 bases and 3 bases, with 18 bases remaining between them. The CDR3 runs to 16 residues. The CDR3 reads CATSSPSKGRVYEQYF. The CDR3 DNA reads TGTGCCACCAGCAGTCCTTCAAAGGGACGGGTCTACGAGCAGTACTTC.